Listed here are 23 T cell receptor beta chains from one sample, sequenced in a study of blood T cell repertoires in COVID-19. The table came from immunoSEQ multiplex PCR; TCRdb's copy has only in-frame clones and leaves some out. Found here are around 200,000 clones, over 75% of them singletons; the top ten hold approximately 2.7%. The sequenced sample consisted of peripheral blood. The receptor source for this set is a man aged 35 to 55 with active or convalescent COVID-19.

V usage is TRBV28 and J usage is TRBJ1-2; no definite D call. With 4 bases removed from V and 4 bases from J, the gap between germline ends came to 7 bases. CDR1 is MDHEN and CDR2 is SYDVKM in the germline V gene. This CDR3 region has 12 residues. The CDR3 loop is CASSSNIYGYTF. CDR3 in DNA: TGTGCCAGCAGTTCAAACATCTATGGCTACACCTTC.

CDR3 in DNA: TGCAGCGTTGGTAACTTGACAGGGAAAGGTCAGCCCCAGCATTTT. This gives the protein CSVGNLTGKGQPQHF. The V gene is TRBV29-1, the J gene TRBJ1-5; 7 positions agree with TRBD1. Germline lookup yields CDR1 SQVTM and CDR2 ANQGSEA. CDR3 size: 15 residues. The J segment lost 6 bases and the V segment lost 4 bases, leaving 12 bases of the junction unmatched. Complete variable domain (other parts from reference TRBV29-1 and TRBJ1-5): SAVISQKPSRDICQRGTSLTIQCQVDSQVTMMFWYRQQPGQSLTLIATANQGSEATYESGFVIDKFPISRPNLTFSTLTVSNMSPEDSSIYLCSVGNLTGKGQPQHFGDGTRLSIL.

The chain couples TRBV5-4 to TRBJ1-2, with 7 nucleotides matching TRBD1. Germline-derived CDR1 and CDR2 are SGHNT and YYREEE (reference sequence). V gave up 4 bases and J gave up 2 bases; unmatched junction bases: 5. This CDR3 is built from 14 residues. CDR3 coding DNA: TGTGCCAGCAGCCTAGGACAGGCCAACTATGGCTACACCTTC. Translation: CASSLGQANYGYTF.

The gene calls are TRBV7-3 and TRBJ1-5; a weak D match, TRBD1 (5 bases). The germline V gene has CDR1 SGHTA and CDR2 FQGTGA. The V end lost 5 bases, the J end lost 7 bases, and 12 bases lay between the germline ends. The CDR3 consists of 13 residues. The CDR3 DNA reads TGTGCCAGCAGCCAGACCGGGGGGCAGCCCCAGCATTTT. Residues: CASSQTGGQPQHF.

The rearrangement links TRBV29-1 to TRBJ2-5; a possible D gene is TRBD1 (6 bases). V was pared by 7 bases and J by 6 bases, with 18 bases between. The V gene's germline CDR1 is SQVTM and CDR2 ANQGSEA. There are 13 residues in the CDR3. CDR3 amino acids: CSGQGRDTKTQYF. DNA of the CDR3: TGCAGCGGCCAAGGACGGGACACAAAGACCCAGTACTTC.

The J gene is TRBJ2-3, the V gene TRBV7-9; 8 positions agree with TRBD2. The ends lost 1 base at V and 0 bases at J; junction bases unmatched: 0. The CDR3 runs 15 residues. Germline V gene data show CDR1 as SEHNR and CDR2 as FQNEAQ (reference sequence). The CDR3 DNA reads as TGTGCCAGCAGCTTAGAGCGGGGGAGCACAGATACGCAGTATTTT. Amino acid sequence: CASSLERGSTDTQYF.

Concerning this clone itself: Additional DNA sequences in this sample encode the identical CDR3. This sequence joins TRBV3-1 (or the pseudogene TRBV3-2) and TRBJ1-1; no clear D gene. CDR1 is LGHDT, CDR2 YNNKEL, per germline (reference sequence). This CDR3 spans 11 amino acids. V was shortened by 1 base and J by 10 bases, with 7 bases between the two germline ends. CDR3 nucleotide sequence: TGTGCCAGCAGCCAAGGACGCGGAGCTTTCTTT. Amino acid sequence: CASSQGRGAFF.

The chain is built from TRBV6-1 and TRBJ1-5; the D gene is possibly TRBD1 (6 bases). The V and J ends lost 2 bases and 4 bases respectively, with 12 bases between them. Germline loops: CDR1 MNHNS, CDR2 SASEGT. The CDR3 is 15 amino acids. The CDR3 DNA follows: TGTGCCAGCAGTGAATATCAGACAGGAAATCAGCCCCAGCATTTT. It specifies CASSEYQTGNQPQHF.

The V call is TRBV4-2, the J call TRBJ1-1; D perhaps matches TRBD1 (5 bases). V lost 3 bases and J lost 6, with 14 bases in between. Germline V gives CDR1 LGHNA, CDR2 YNFKEQ. This CDR3 is built from 14 residues. The CDR3 loop is CASSQAAGGSEAFF. CDR3 DNA: TGTGCCAGCAGCCAGGCCGCCGGGGGGTCTGAAGCTTTCTTT.

The chain combines TRBV9 with TRBJ1-3; TRBD1 matches at 7 bases. Germline-derived CDR1 and CDR2 are SGDLS and YYNGEE. The CDR3 covers 14 residues. V dropped 3 bases and J dropped 4; count of bases not matched to a gene: 4. The CDR3 DNA reads as TGTGCCAGCAGCGCAGGACAGGAGGGAAACACCATATATTTT. The encoded protein is CASSAGQEGNTIYF.

V gene TRBV5-4 combines with J gene TRBJ2-6; tentative D call: TRBD1 (6 bases). Germline CDR1 is SGHNT and CDR2 is YYREEE (reference sequence). The CDR3 has 17 residues. The V gene lost 4 bases and the J gene lost 0 bases, with 14 bases spanning the gap. For the CDR3, the DNA is TGTGCCAGCAGCCCCCCGGGACATCGCTCTGGGGCCAACGTCCTGACTTTC. Protein product: CASSPPGHRSGANVLTF.

The rearrangement uses TRBV3-1 (or the pseudogene TRBV3-2) and TRBJ2-5; TRBD2 matches at 14 bases. Germline V gene lookup returns CDR1 LGHDT and CDR2 YNNKEL (reference sequence). This CDR3 is 18 amino acids long. V was pared by 4 bases and J by 0 bases, with 7 bases of the junction left unmatched. DNA for the CDR3: TGTGCCAGCAGCCGCCGGACTAGCGGGGGGATGTACCAAGAGACCCAGTACTTC. It codes for CASSRRTSGGMYQETQYF.

V is TRBV10-3 and J is TRBJ2-7; 8 bases line up with TRBD1. Germline loops: CDR1 ENHRY, CDR2 SYGVKD. V lost 6 bases, J lost 5 bases, and 9 bases stayed unmatched. CDR3 size: 14 residues. CDR3 bases: TGTGCCATCAGCCGGCGGGACAGGACCGACGAGCAGTACTTC. Protein product: CAISRRDRTDEQYF.

The J gene is TRBJ1-1, the V gene TRBV19; 8 bases agree with TRBD1. The CDR3 spans 18 residues. The ends lost 6 bases at V and 1 base at J; junction bases unmatched: 16. The germline V gene encodes CDR1 LNHDA and CDR2 SQIVND (reference sequence). CDR3: CASSQSTTWTGTNTEAFF. CDR3 nucleotides: TGTGCCAGTAGCCAATCCACAACCTGGACAGGGACGAACACTGAAGCTTTCTTT.

This rearrangement joins TRBV7-9 to TRBJ1-4; 9 bases are shared with TRBD1. CDR1 is SEHNR, CDR2 FQNEAQ, per germline (reference sequence). The CDR3 spans 17 residues. The V segment lost 0 bases and the J segment 3 bases; nucleotides outside the gene matches: 5. CDR3 nucleotide sequence: TGTGCCAGCAGCTTAGCGGGGACAGGGATCGCTAATGAAAAACTGTTTTTT. It yields the protein CASSLAGTGIANEKLFF.

This clone was observed a single time. V gene TRBV5-1 combines with J gene TRBJ2-3; no firm D call. Trimming stripped 1 base from V and 10 bases from J, with 10 bases between. This CDR3 has 12 residues. The germline V gene has CDR1 SGHRS and CDR2 YFSETQ. Here the CDR3 reads CASSLSGVSQYF. In DNA, the CDR3 is TGCGCCAGCAGCTTGTCGGGTGTTTCGCAGTATTTT.

This chain uses TRBV4-1 with TRBJ1-5; the match to TRBD1 covers 7 bases. The V gene's germline CDR1 is MGHRA and CDR2 YSYEKL. This CDR3 region has 19 residues. Trimming cost V 3 bases and J 3 bases; bases outside gene matches: 17. CDR3 nucleotide sequence: TGCGCCAGCAGCCAGCGAATGTCCGTGGGAACAGGGGACAATCAGCCCCAGCATTTT. It codes for CASSQRMSVGTGDNQPQHF.

The chain employs TRBV4-1 and TRBJ1-1; tentatively, D is TRBD1 (6 bases). In germline, CDR1 is MGHRA, CDR2 YSYEKL. V dropped 2 bases and J dropped 3 bases, with 19 bases sitting between them. CDR3 length equals 17 residues. The CDR3 DNA reads as TGCGCCAGCAGCCAACCCTCTAAGGGGTCAGGGGACACTGAAGCTTTCTTT. Amino acid sequence: CASSQPSKGSGDTEAFF.

The chain couples TRBV25-1 to TRBJ2-2, with D possibly matching TRBD1 (6 bases). Trimming left V 4 bases short and J 7 bases short, with 22 bases between. This CDR3 is built from 17 residues. CDR1 and CDR2 (germline): MGHDK, SYGVNS. CDR3 loop: CASSGIRGLDVVGELFF. CDR3 coding DNA: TGTGCCAGCAGTGGGATCAGGGGCTTGGATGTGGTCGGGGAGCTGTTTTTT.

This rearrangement joins TRBV7-3 to TRBJ2-7; TRBD1 matches 8 bases. The V segment lost 2 bases and the J segment 2 bases; nucleotides outside the gene matches: 2. The germline gives CDR1 SGHTA, CDR2 FQGTGA. The CDR3 consists of 14 residues. The CDR3 coding sequence is TGTGCCAGCAGCTTAGGACAGGGAGCCTACGAGCAGTACTTC. This encodes CASSLGQGAYEQYF.

J is TRBJ2-2 and V is TRBV11-3, with 7 bases aligning to TRBD1. V shed 1 base, J shed 0 bases, and the junction held 11 bases outside the gene matches. There are 19 residues in the CDR3. Germline CDR1 reads SGHNT; CDR2 reads YENEEA. CDR3 amino acids: CASSLGGLGQGANTGELFF. Here the CDR3 DNA reads TGTGCCAGCAGCTTAGGGGGCTTGGGCCAGGGGGCGAACACCGGGGAGCTGTTTTTT.

This chain links TRBV27 with TRBJ1-6; a possible D gene is TRBD1 (5 bases). V dropped 8 bases and J dropped 8 bases, with 13 bases sitting between them. The CDR3 has 13 residues. Germline CDR1 reads MNHEY; CDR2 reads SMNVEV (reference sequence). CDR3 nucleotides: TGTGCCAGCGGGCAGGTCAGGGATTCACCCCTCCACTTT. Protein sequence: CASGQVRDSPLHF.

V usage is TRBV19 and J usage is TRBJ2-1; tentative D call: TRBD2 (6 bases). V gave up 2 bases and J gave up 6 bases, with 11 bases separating them. Per the germline V gene, CDR1 is LNHDA and CDR2 is SQIVND (reference sequence). The CDR3 runs to 14 residues. CDR3 in amino acids: CASSITTSGNEQFF. DNA for the CDR3: TGTGCCAGTAGTATAACGACTAGTGGCAATGAGCAGTTCTTC.